The 12 T cell receptor beta chains in this list originate from one sample, sequenced in a study of T cells in Graves' hyperthyroidism and ophthalmopathy. It was RNA transcripts that yielded the amplified TCR beta CDR3 regions. HTBI primers drove first-round RT-PCR of the TCR CDR3. TCRdb redid the calling of the multiplex PCR reads with MiXCR, one entry per CDR3 protein. The table includes 500,000 or so distinct CDR3 sequences, roughly 15% detected once. The source material was blood. These receptors all come from a woman aged 18-29 years with Graves' ophthalmopathy.

Note on this clonotype: The junction shows a germline mismatch at one end, possibly a read error. V gene TRBV7-6 combines with J gene TRBJ1-6; maybe TRBD1 (5 bases). This CDR3 spans 14 amino acids. Germline V gene lookup returns CDR1 SGHVS and CDR2 FNYEAQ. This CDR3 is CAGSRRGNNSPLHF. The CDR3 coding sequence is TGTGCCGGCAGCCGTAGGGGAAATAATTCACCCCTCCACTTT.

Only a few counts were recorded for this clonotype. The J gene is TRBJ1-2, the V gene TRBV7-9, with no clear D. CDR1 SEHNR and CDR2 FQNEAQ come from the germline V gene (reference sequence). V lost 4 bases to trimming and J lost 4 bases, with 7 bases between them. The CDR3 is 12 amino acids. The CDR3 loop reads CASSSDFYGYTF. CDR3 bases: TGTGCCAGCAGCTCGGACTTCTATGGCTACACCTTC.

This clonotype was seen at least ten times. The V and J genes are TRBV2 and TRBJ2-3; possible D gene TRBD1, 6 bases. This CDR3 has 16 amino acids. The ends were cut back, 2 bases at V and 4 bases at J, with 16 bases in the middle. Germline assignment: CDR1 SNHLY and CDR2 FYNNEI. The CDR3 DNA sequence: TGTGCCAGCAGTGAATACAGTCAGGGGCCGGCAGATACGCAGTATTTT. It specifies CASSEYSQGPADTQYF.

This clonotype was detected only a few times. V is TRBV10-3 and J is TRBJ1-6; no clear D gene. Germline V gives CDR1 ENHRY, CDR2 SYGVKD. The CDR3 length is 16 residues. The V and J ends lost 3 bases and 2 bases respectively, with 11 bases between them. This chain's CDR3 is CAISDATDPYNSPLHF. CDR3 in DNA: TGTGCCATCAGTGACGCAACGGACCCCTATAATTCACCCCTCCACTTT.

This clonotype was counted many times. This sequence joins TRBV7-3 and TRBJ1-5, with D perhaps matching TRBD1 (5 bases). Germline V CDR1 and CDR2: SGHTA, FQGTGA. The CDR3 runs to 16 residues. Trimming shortened V by 4 bases and J by 4 bases, and 17 bases separated the two germline ends. The CDR3 spells CASSSGEGSLNQPQHF. The CDR3 DNA is TGTGCCAGCAGCTCGGGGGAAGGCAGCTTGAATCAGCCCCAGCATTTT.

V is TRBV11-2 and J is TRBJ1-4; tentatively, D is TRBD1 (5 bases). V lost 2 bases and J lost 4, with 11 bases in between. Germline CDR1 SGHAT, CDR2 FQNNGV. This CDR3 is built from 15 residues. In DNA, the CDR3 is TGTGCCAGCAGCTTAAGGGGTTTAAATAATGAAAAACTGTTTTTT. It specifies CASSLRGLNNEKLFF.

This clonotype was seen repeatedly, ten times or more. V usage is TRBV5-1 and J usage is TRBJ1-1, with D possibly matching TRBD1 (5 bases). Germline V gene data show CDR1 as SGHRS and CDR2 as YFSETQ. This CDR3 region has 15 residues. V was trimmed by 0 bases and J by 2 bases, leaving 11 bases between them. CDR3 in amino acids: CASSLDTGVNTEAFF. The CDR3 DNA reads as TGCGCCAGCAGCTTGGATACAGGTGTTAACACTGAAGCTTTCTTT.

V and J are TRBV7-2 and TRBJ1-4; D is undetermined. Trimming took 1 base from V and 3 from J, leaving 12 bases between them. CDR3 length: 16 residues. The V gene's germline CDR1 is SGHTA and CDR2 FQGNSA. CDR3 sequence (DNA): TGTGCCAGCAGCTTAGACAGACATGGGTCTAATGAAAAACTGTTTTTT. Protein sequence: CASSLDRHGSNEKLFF.

The sample holds many counts of this clonotype. The chain links TRBV12-3 or TRBV12-4 to TRBJ1-2, with 9 bases fitting TRBD1. The CDR3 is made up of 15 amino acids. With V trimmed by 3 bases and J by 8 bases, 10 bases remained unmatched. Here the CDR3 reads CASSFMGDRVDGYTF. The CDR3 DNA reads TGTGCCAGCAGTTTCATGGGGGACAGGGTTGACGGCTACACCTTC.

This clonotype was observed a handful of times. The gene calls are TRBV30 and TRBJ1-5; a weak D match, TRBD1 (6 bases). V lost 0 bases and J 6 bases, leaving 18 bases between the germline ends. Germline CDR1 is GTSNPN and CDR2 is SVGIG (reference sequence). This CDR3 spans 16 amino acids. The CDR3 loop is CAWSVPGGGGGQPQHF. The CDR3 DNA reads TGTGCCTGGAGTGTACCGGGGGGCGGGGGTGGTCAGCCCCAGCATTTT.

The chain couples TRBV5-4 to TRBJ1-5; D is unresolved. Trimming shortened V by 7 bases and J by 5 bases, and 10 bases separated the two germline ends. The germline CDR1 and CDR2 sequences are SGHNT and YYREEE (reference sequence). This CDR3 is 12 amino acids long. The CDR3 here is CASSIGDQPQHF. The CDR3 coding sequence is TGTGCCAGCTCTATTGGAGATCAGCCCCAGCATTTT. The whole variable domain, remainder taken from reference TRBV5-4 and TRBJ1-5, is ETGVTQSPTHLIKTRGQQVTLRCSSQSGHNTVSWYQQALGQGPQFIFQYYREEENGRGNFPPRFSGLQFPNYSSELNVNALELDDSALYLCASSIGDQPQHFGDGTRLSIL.

The chain recombines TRBV27 with TRBJ1-5; maybe TRBD1 (5 bases). Trimming took off 8 bases at V and 0 bases at J, with 8 bases between the two ends. Germline CDR1 reads MNHEY; CDR2 reads SMNVEV (reference sequence). This CDR3 spans 13 amino acids. The CDR3 is CASGAVSNQPQHF. The CDR3 DNA sequence: TGTGCCAGCGGGGCAGTTAGCAATCAGCCCCAGCATTTT.